This TCR beta chain was identified during a study of metastatic and nonmetastatic thyroid tumors. Thyroid surgery was performed in patients who had received no treatment beforehand. This clone was seen only a few times. This CDR3 has 12 amino acids. Trimming removed 7 bases from V and 3 bases from J, with 10 bases in between. Germline-derived CDR1 and CDR2 are MNHNS and SASEGT. Original data processing: A distant-metastasis classifier for papillary thyroid cancer was built using CDR3 differences across clinicopathological groups. TCRdb re-analyzed the PCR reads through MiXCR. These V and J calls derive from TCRdb rather than the authors' analysis. In the table there are roughly 6,900 clones, under 30% of which are singletons.

The genes are TRBV6-1 and TRBJ2-7; D is undetermined. The source of this sequence is a male donor with papillary thyroid cancer or a benign thyroid nodule (not recorded which). Some clones in this sample may be carry-over from other donors' samples. What was sequenced was adjacent normal tissue. The CDR3, as DNA: TGTGCCAGCACCCAAACTGGCTACGAGCAGTACTTC. Translating it yields CASTQTGYEQYF.